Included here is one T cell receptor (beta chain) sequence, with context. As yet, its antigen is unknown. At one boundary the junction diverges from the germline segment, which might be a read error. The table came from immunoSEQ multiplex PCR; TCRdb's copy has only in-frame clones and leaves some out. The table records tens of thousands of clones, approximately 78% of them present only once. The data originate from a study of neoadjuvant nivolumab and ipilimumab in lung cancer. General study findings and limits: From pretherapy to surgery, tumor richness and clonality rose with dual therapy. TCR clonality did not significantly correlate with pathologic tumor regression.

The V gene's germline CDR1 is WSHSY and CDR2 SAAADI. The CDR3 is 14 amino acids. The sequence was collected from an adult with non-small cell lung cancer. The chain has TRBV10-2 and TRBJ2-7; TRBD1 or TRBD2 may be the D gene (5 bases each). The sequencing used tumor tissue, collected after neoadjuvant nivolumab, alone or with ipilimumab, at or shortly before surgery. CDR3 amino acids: CASSGTGEGRMALF. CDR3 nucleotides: TGCGCCAGCAGTGGGACGGGTGAGGGACGTATGGCCCTCTTC.